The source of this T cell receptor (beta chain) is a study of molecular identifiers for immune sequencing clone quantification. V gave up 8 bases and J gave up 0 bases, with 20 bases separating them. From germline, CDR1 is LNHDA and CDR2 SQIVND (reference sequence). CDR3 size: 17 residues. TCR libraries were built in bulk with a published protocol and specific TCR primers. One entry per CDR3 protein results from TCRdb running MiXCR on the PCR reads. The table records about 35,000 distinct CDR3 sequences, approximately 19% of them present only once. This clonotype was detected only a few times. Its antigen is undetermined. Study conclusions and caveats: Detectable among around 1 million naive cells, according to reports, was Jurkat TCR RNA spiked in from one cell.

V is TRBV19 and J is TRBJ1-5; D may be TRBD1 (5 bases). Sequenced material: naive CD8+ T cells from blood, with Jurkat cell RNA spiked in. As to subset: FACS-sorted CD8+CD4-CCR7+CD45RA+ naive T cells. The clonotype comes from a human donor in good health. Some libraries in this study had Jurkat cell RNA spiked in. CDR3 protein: CASYSGGGEYSNQPQHF. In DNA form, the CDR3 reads TGTGCCAGTTACTCCGGGGGAGGAGAGTATAGCAATCAGCCCCAGCATTTT.